The 3 T cell receptor beta chains presented below share a single source sample, sequenced in a study of sequential checkpoint blockade in melanoma. Assay used: immunoSEQ multiplex PCR; TCRdb lists only in-frame clones, some missing. Here the sample spans about 11,000 clones, 25% to 30% being singletons. The treatment: randomized to nivolumab then ipilimumab (arm A) or the reverse (arm B). Sequences were derived from tumor tissue (inferred from file names), sampled from a patient given nivolumab and ipilimumab in sequence. The origin of the receptors is a human donor with melanoma.

This clone turned up a few times. The chain couples TRBV6-8 to TRBJ2-5; 7 bases are a match to TRBD2. This CDR3 contains 15 residues. Germline values: CDR1 MNHGY, CDR2 SAAAGT. Germline trimming cut 5 bases from V and 1 base from J; bases unmatched to any gene: 7. The CDR3 protein is CASSQTGLPQETQYF. The CDR3 DNA sequence: TGTGCCAGCAGTCAGACGGGACTACCCCAAGAGACCCAGTACTTC.

By sample share, this clone is medium-sized (0.01 to 0.1%). V is TRBV11-3 and J is TRBJ1-1; 9 bases fit TRBD1. The V gene end was trimmed by 2 bases and the J gene end by 9 bases; junction bases not matched to a gene: 13. The CDR3 loop spans 16 amino acids. Germline CDR1 is SGHNT and CDR2 is YENEEA. CDR3: CASSLHGGTGRIKAFF. Written as DNA, the CDR3 is TGTGCCAGCAGCTTACATGGTGGGACAGGGAGGATCAAAGCTTTCTTT. Variable domain in full (rest from reference TRBV11-3 and TRBJ1-1): EAGVVQSPRYKIIEKKQPVAFWCNPISGHNTLYWYLQNLGQGPELLIRYENEEAVDDSQLPKDRFSAERLKGVDSTLKIQPAELGDSAVYLCASSLHGGTGRIKAFFGQGTRLTVV.

The table lists this clone with a few counts. The V call is TRBV6-8, the J call TRBJ2-5, with 11 bases lining up with TRBD2. CDR3 length: 19 amino acids. Losses at the gene ends were 7 bases for V and 0 bases for J; bases not matched to a gene: 16. Germline V CDR1 and CDR2: MNHGY, SAAAGT. The CDR3 DNA sequence: TGTGCCAGCAACCAACTTAAATCCACTAGCGGGGGAGACCAAGAGACCCAGTACTTC. Translating it yields CASNQLKSTSGGDQETQYF.